One sample yielded the 13 T cell receptor beta chains listed below, sequenced in a study of blood T cell repertoires in COVID-19. Sequencing was performed with immunoSEQ multiplex PCR; in TCRdb, only in-frame clones are kept and a portion is missing. The profile shows about 210,000 clones, roughly 79% of them singletons. Material: PBMCs or T cells enriched from blood (not recorded which). These receptors were obtained from a woman aged 45-59 years with acute COVID-19.

The V and J genes are TRBV24-1 and TRBJ2-1; D is perhaps TRBD1 (6 bases). The germline V and J ends were trimmed by 1 base and 0 bases, with 6 bases remaining between them. This CDR3 has 15 amino acids. Per the germline V gene, CDR1 is KGHDR and CDR2 is SFDVKD. The CDR3 protein is CATSDLGGSYNEQFF. CDR3 in DNA: TGTGCCACCAGTGATTTAGGGGGCTCCTACAATGAGCAGTTCTTC.

V gene TRBV6-4 combines with J gene TRBJ2-2; 10 bases are a match to TRBD2. The trim removed 6 bases at V and 6 bases at J, leaving 10 bases unmatched. The CDR3 spans 16 residues. In germline, CDR1 is MRHNA, CDR2 SNTAGT. The CDR3 DNA reads as TGTGCCAGCAGCCCTGAAGCGGGGGGGTCGTCCGGGGAGCTGTTTTTT. Amino acids: CASSPEAGGSSGELFF.

The rearrangement links TRBV28 to TRBJ2-1; 8 nucleotides line up with TRBD2. The CDR3 is 16 residues long. Germline trimming cut 1 base from V and 6 bases from J; bases unmatched to any gene: 8. Germline lookup yields CDR1 MDHEN and CDR2 SYDVKM. CDR3 sequence: CASSLSHSGMGNEQFF. In DNA, the CDR3 is TGTGCCAGCAGTTTATCCCATAGCGGGATGGGCAATGAGCAGTTCTTC. Variable domain in full (rest from reference TRBV28 and TRBJ2-1): DVKVTQSSRYLVKRTGEKVFLECVQDMDHENMFWYRQDPGLGLRLIYFSYDVKMKEKGDIPEGYSVSREKKERFSLILESASTNQTSMYLCASSLSHSGMGNEQFFGPGTRLTVL.

The V gene is TRBV28, the J gene TRBJ1-1; D is unclear. CDR1 and CDR2 (germline): MDHEN, SYDVKM. V was pared by 6 bases and J by 11 bases, with 16 bases between. CDR3 length: 12 amino acids. The CDR3, as DNA: TGTGCCAGCAGCACCTTCACGGGTCAGGCTTTCTTT. This translates into CASSTFTGQAFF. The entire variable domain, with the rest obtained from reference TRBV28 and TRBJ1-1, is as follows: DVKVTQSSRYLVKRTGEKVFLECVQDMDHENMFWYRQDPGLGLRLIYFSYDVKMKEKGDIPEGYSVSREKKERFSLILESASTNQTSMYLCASSTFTGQAFFGQGTRLTVV.

The chain is built from TRBV4-3 and TRBJ1-4; 9 bases agree with TRBD1. There are 19 residues in the CDR3. V gave up 3 bases and J gave up 7 bases; unmatched junction bases: 18. From germline, CDR1 is LGHNA and CDR2 YSLEER. The CDR3 DNA sequence: TGCGCCAGCAGCCAGCATACAGGGGGCGAGGCCCGATTAGGTGAAAAACTGTTTTTT. Translating it yields CASSQHTGGEARLGEKLFF.

The chain couples TRBV7-9 to TRBJ1-3; D ambiguous. Germline CDR1 reads SEHNR; CDR2 reads FQNEAQ (reference sequence). This CDR3 spans 19 amino acids. Trimming removed 1 base at V and 1 base at J, with 20 bases between. The CDR3 coding sequence is TGTGCCAGCAGCTTAGAGGTTTTCCTCGGGAAACCATCTGGAAACACCATATATTTT. Its protein product is CASSLEVFLGKPSGNTIYF.

The chain uses TRBV28 and TRBJ2-6; TRBD1 aligns across 7 bases. J lost 1 base, V lost 10 bases, and 7 bases had no gene match. CDR1 and CDR2 from the germline V gene are MDHEN and SYDVKM. This CDR3 contains 15 residues. This CDR3 is CATSGTDSGANVLTF. The CDR3 DNA is TGTGCCACTTCCGGGACAGATTCTGGGGCCAACGTCCTGACTTTC.

The rearrangement links TRBV7-2 to TRBJ2-3; D gene uncertain. The CDR3 sequence is 14 residues long. In germline, CDR1 is SGHTA, CDR2 FQGNSA. V was clipped by 1 base and J by 4 bases, with 9 bases between them. DNA of the CDR3: TGTGCCAGCAGCTTAGTAGTAGCCTCAGATACGCAGTATTTT. Its protein product is CASSLVVASDTQYF.

The rearrangement uses TRBV7-2 and TRBJ2-3, with TRBD2 matching 8 bases. With 7 bases clipped from V and 4 bases from J, the junction kept 10 bases outside the gene matches. Looked up from germline, CDR1 is SGHTA and CDR2 is FQGNSA. This CDR3 region has 15 residues. The CDR3 DNA reads TGTGCCAGCAAGTCTTGGACTAGCCCCCCAGATACGCAGTATTTT. Its protein is CASKSWTSPPDTQYF.

This clone has only a few counts. The chain has TRBV5-6 and TRBJ2-2; maybe TRBD2 (6 bases). Trimming pared 4 bases from V and 2 bases from J, leaving 18 bases between. Per germline, CDR1 SGHDT and CDR2 YYEEEE. The CDR3 runs to 17 residues. Here the CDR3 DNA reads TGTGCCAGCAGCCCCCTGGGGAAGGGACTTAACACCGGGGAGCTGTTTTTT. Translated, it gives CASSPLGKGLNTGELFF.

In its sample, this clone was seen a few times. The chain is built from TRBV12-3 or TRBV12-4 and TRBJ2-1; D uncertain. This CDR3 contains 11 residues. Trimming left V 5 bases short and J 6 bases short, with 5 bases between. The CDR3, as DNA: TGTGCCAGCAGTCAATCCAATGAGCAGTTCTTC. It is translated as CASSQSNEQFF.

The rearrangement links TRBV2 to TRBJ1-6; 7 bases map to TRBD1. Unmatched junction bases numbered 2, after V lost 4 bases and J lost 5 bases. There are 14 residues in the CDR3. In germline, CDR1 is SNHLY, CDR2 FYNNEI. CDR3 DNA sequence: TGTGCCAGCAGTGGGGGGACAGATAATTCACCCCTCCACTTT. It specifies CASSGGTDNSPLHF.

For the CDR3, the DNA is TGTGCCAGCTCCACGGACAGGGGGACTAATGAAAAACTGTTTTTT. This encodes CASSTDRGTNEKLFF. This chain connects TRBV18 to TRBJ1-4; 10 nucleotides agree with TRBD1. Germline values: CDR1 KGHSH, CDR2 LQKENI. The CDR3 extends over 15 amino acids. Trimming removed 6 bases from V and 2 bases from J; junction bases left unmatched: 3.